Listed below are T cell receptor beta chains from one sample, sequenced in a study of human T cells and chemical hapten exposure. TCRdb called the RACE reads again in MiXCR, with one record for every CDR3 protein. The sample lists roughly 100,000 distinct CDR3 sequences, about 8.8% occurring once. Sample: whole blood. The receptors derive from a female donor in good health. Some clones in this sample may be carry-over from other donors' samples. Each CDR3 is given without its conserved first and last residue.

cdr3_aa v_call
ASSRDRFYEQY TRBV27
ASSDWRKSYEQY TRBV2
ASSLRPSHNEQF TRBV27
ASSARVTEAF TRBV7-9
ASSAASGSTDTQY TRBV6-4
ASSLAGTTGDEQF TRBV11-2
ASSRFLAGGPHEQY TRBV7-9
SASRTGQETQY TRBV20-1
ASSEEGAQY TRBV25-1
ASSRGGRVEDEQY TRBV28
ASSLGLEENYGYT TRBV5-1
ASIAGEIFNEQF TRBV11-2
SVEPYYNEQF TRBV29-1
ASSLPAGTGETDNSPLH TRBV28
ASSLGSSGAYEQY TRBV7-8
ASSIPPGLGEQF TRBV19
ASSFWQGLSTDTQY TRBV5-1
SVAFWGVNEKLF TRBV29-1
ASSLSERHAAYNEQF TRBV7-9
ASMTALITEAF TRBV2
ASSLIPSGKQF TRBV12-3/TRBV12-4
AIRGRNEQY TRBV2
ASSTGPASAGELF TRBV5-5
ASSPPPQGASGANVLT TRBV18
ASRMSGSLKTQY TRBV12-3/TRBV12-4
AISEGSGILGTITDTQY TRBV10-3
ASSVGVNGQETQY TRBV9
ASSPTGTMNTGELF TRBV7-3
ASSSRTSGSAETQY TRBV3-1
ASRGTGVYNEQF TRBV27
ASSLISGKKETQY TRBV7-9
ASSSIQTMSSGTDTQY TRBV7-2
ASSLAAAGELF TRBV7-2
ASSYSMSPGSDSPLH TRBV6-6
ASSSLLLAGPSTDTQY TRBV12-3/TRBV12-4
ASSPTEGVTDTQY TRBV4-3
ASSPDRGSSYEQY TRBV7-9
ASTYGGPGQGAYEQY TRBV6-6
ASSARENPYEQY TRBV27
AWKRQVSYNEQF TRBV30
ASSLPGGGERPTDTQY TRBV5-1
ASSRLIASGNTEAF TRBV4-1